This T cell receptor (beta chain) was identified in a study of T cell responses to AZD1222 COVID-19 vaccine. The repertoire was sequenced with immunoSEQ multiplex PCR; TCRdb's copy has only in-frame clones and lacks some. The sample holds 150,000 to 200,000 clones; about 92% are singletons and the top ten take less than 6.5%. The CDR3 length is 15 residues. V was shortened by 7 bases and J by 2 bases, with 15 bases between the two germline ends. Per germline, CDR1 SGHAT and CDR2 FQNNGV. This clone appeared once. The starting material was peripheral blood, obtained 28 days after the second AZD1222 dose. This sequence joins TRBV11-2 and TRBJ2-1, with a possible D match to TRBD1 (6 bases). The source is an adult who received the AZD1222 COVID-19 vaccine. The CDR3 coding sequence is TGTGCCAGCACTCTGGGACATTTGACCTACAATGAGCAGTTCTTC. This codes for CASTLGHLTYNEQFF.